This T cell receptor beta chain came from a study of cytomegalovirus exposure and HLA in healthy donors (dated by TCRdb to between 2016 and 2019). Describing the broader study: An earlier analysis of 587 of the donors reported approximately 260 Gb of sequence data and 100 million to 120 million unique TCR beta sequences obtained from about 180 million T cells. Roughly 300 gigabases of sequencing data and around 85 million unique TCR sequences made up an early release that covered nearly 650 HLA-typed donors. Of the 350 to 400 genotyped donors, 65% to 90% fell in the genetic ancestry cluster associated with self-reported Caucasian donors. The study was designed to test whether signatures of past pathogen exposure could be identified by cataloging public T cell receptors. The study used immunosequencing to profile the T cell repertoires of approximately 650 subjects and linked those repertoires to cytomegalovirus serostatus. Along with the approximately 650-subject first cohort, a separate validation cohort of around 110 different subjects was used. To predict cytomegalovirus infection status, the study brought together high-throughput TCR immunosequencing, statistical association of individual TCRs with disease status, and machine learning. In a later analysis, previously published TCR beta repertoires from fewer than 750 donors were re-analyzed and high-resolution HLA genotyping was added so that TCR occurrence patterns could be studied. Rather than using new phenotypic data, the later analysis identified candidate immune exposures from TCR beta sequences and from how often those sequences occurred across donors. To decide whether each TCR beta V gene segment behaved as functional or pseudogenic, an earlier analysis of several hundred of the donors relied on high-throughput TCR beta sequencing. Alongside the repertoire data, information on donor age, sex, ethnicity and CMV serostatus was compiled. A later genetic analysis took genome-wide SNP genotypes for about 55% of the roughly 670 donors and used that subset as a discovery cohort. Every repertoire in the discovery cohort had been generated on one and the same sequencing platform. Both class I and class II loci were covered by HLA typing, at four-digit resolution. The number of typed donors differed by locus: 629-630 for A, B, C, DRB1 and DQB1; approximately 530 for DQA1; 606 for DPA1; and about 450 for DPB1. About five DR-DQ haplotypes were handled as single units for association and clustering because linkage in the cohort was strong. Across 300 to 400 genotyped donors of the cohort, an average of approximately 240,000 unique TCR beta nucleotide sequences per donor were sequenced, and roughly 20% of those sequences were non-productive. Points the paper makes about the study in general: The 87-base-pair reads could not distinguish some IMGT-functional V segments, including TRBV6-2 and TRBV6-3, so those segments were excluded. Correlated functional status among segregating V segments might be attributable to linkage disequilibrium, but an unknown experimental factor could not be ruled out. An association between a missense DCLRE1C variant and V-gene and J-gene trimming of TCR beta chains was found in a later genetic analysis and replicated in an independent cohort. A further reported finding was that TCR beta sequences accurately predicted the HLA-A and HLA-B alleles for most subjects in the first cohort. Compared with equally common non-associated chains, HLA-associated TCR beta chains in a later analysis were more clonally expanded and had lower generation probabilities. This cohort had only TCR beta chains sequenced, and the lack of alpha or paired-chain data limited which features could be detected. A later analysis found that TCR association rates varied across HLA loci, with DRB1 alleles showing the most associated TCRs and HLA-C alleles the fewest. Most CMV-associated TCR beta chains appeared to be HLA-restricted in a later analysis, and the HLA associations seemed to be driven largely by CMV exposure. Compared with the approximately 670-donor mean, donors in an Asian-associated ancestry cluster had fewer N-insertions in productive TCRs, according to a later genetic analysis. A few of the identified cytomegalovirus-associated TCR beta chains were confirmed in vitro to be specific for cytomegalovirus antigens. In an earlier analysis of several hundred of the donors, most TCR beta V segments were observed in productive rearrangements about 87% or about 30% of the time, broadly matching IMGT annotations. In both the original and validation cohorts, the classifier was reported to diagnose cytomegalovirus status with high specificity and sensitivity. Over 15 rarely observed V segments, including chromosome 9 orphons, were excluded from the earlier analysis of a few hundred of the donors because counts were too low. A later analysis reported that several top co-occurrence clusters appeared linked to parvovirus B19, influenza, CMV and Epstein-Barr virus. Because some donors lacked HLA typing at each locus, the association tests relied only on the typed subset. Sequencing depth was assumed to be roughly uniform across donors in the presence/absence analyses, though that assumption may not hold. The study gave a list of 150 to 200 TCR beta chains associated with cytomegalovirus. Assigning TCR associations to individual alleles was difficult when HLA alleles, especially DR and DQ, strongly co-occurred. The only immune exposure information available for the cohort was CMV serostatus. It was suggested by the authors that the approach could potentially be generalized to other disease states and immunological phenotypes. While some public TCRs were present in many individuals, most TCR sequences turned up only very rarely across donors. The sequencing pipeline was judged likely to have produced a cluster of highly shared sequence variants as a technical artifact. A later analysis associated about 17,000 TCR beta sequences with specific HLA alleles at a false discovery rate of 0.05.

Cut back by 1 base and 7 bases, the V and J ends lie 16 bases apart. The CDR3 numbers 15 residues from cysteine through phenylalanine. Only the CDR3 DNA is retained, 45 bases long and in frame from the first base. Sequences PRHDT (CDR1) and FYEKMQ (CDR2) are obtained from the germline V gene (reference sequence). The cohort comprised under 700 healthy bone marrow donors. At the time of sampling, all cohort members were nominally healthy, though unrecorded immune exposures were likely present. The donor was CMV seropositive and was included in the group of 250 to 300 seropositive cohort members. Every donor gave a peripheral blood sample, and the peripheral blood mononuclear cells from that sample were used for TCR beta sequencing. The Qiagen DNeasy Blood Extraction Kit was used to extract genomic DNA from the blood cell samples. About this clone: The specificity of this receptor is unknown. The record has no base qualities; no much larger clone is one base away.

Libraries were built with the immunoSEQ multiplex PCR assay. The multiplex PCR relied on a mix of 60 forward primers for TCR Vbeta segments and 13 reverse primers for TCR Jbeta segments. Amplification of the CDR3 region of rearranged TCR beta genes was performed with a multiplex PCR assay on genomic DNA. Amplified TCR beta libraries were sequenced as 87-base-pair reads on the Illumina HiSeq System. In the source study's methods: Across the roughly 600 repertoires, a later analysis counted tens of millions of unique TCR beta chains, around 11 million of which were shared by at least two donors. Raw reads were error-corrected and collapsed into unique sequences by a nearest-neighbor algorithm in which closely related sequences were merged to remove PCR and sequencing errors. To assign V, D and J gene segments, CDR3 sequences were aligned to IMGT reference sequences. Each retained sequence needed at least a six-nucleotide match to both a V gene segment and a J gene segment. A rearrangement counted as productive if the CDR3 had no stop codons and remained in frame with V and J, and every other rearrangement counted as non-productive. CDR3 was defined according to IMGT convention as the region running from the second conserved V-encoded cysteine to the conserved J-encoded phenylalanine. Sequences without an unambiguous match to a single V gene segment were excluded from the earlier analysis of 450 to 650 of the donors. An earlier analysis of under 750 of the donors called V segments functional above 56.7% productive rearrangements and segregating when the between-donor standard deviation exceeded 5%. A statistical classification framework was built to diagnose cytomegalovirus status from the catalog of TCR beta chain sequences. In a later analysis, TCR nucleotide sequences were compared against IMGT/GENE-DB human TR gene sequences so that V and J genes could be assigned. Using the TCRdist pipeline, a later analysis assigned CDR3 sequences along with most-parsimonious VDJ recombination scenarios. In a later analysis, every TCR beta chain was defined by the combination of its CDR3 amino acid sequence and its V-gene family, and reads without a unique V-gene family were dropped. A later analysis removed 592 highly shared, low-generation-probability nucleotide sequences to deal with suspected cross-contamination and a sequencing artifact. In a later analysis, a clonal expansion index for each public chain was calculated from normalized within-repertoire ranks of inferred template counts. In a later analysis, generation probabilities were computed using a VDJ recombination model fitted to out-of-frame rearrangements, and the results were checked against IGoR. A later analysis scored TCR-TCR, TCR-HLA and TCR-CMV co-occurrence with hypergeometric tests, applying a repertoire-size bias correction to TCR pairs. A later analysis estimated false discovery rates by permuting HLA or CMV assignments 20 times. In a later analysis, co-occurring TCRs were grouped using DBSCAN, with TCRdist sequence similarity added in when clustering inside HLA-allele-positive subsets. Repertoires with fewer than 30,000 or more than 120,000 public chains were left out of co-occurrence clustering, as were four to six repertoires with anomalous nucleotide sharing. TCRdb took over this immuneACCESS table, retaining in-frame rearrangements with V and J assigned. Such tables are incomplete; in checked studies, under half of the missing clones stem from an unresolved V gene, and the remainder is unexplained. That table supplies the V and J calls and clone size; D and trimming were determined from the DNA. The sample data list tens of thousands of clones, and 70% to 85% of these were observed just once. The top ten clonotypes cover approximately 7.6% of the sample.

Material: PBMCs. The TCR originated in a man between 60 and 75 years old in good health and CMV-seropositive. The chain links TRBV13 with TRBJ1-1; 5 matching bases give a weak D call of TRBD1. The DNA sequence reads TGTGCCAGCAGCTTAGAGGGGTCTCAAAGGGGTGAAGCTTTCTTT. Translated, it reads CASSLEGSQRGEAFF.